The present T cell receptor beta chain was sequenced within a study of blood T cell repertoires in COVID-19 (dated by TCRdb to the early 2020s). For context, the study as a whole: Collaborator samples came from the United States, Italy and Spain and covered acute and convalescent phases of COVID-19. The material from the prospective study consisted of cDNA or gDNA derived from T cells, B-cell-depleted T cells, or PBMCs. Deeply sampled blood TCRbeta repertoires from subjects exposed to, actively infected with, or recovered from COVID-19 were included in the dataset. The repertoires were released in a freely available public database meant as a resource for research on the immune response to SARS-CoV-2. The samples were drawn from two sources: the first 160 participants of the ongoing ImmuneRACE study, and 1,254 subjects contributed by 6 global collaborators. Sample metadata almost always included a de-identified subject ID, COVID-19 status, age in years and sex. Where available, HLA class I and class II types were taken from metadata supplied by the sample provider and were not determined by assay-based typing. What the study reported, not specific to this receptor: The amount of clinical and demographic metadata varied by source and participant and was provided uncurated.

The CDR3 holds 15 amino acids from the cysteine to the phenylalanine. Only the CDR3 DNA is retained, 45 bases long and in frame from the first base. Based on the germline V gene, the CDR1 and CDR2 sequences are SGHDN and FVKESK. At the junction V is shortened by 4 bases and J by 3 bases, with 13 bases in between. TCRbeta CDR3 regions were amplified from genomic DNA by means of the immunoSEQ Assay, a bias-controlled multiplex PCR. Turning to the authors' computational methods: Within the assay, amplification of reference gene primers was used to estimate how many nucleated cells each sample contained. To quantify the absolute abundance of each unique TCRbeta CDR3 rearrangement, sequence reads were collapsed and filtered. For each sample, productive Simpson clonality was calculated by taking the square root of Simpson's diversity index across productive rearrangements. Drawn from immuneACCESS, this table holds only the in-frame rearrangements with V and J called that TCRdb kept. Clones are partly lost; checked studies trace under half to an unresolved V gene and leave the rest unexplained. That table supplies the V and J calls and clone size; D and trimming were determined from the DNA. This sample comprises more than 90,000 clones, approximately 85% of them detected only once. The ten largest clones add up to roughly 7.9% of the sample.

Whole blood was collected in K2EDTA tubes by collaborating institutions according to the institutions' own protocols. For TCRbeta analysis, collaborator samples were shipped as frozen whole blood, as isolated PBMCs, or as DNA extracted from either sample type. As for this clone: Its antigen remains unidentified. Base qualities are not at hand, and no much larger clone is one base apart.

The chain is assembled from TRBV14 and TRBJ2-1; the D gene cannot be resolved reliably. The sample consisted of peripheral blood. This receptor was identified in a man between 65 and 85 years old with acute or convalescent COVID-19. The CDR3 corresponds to CASSPRLGGYNEQFF. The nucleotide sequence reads TGTGCCAGCAGCCCTCGCCTCGGTGGCTACAATGAGCAGTTCTTC.